Shown below are 13 T cell receptor beta chains from a single sample sequenced in a study of blood T cell repertoires in COVID-19. The method was immunoSEQ multiplex PCR; TCRdb's version includes in-frame clones alone and lacks a portion of them. Found here are under 350,000 clones, 90% of them singletons; the top ten hold 2% to 3%. The sequenced sample was PBMCs or T cells enriched from blood (not recorded which). Receptors were obtained from a man in his sixties who had recovered from COVID-19.

This sequence joins TRBV12-3 or TRBV12-4 and TRBJ1-1; perhaps TRBD1 as D (6 bases). CDR3 length: 13 residues. Trimming removed 2 bases at V and 7 bases at J, with 11 bases between. CDR3 in amino acids: CASSLSLRGEAFF. The CDR3, as DNA: TGTGCCAGCAGTTTAAGTCTCAGGGGTGAAGCTTTCTTT.

This sequence joins TRBV30 and TRBJ2-2, with 13 bases that match TRBD2. Germline values: CDR1 GTSNPN, CDR2 SVGIG (reference sequence). Losses at the gene ends were 3 bases for V and 8 bases for J; bases not matched to a gene: 3. This CDR3 region has 14 residues. This CDR3 reads CAWRRTSGSGELFF. The CDR3 nucleotides read TGTGCCTGGAGACGGACTAGCGGGAGTGGGGAGCTGTTTTTT.

This chain uses TRBV6-5 with TRBJ1-2; TRBD1 might be the D (6 bases). The CDR3 has 14 residues. Germline assignment: CDR1 MNHEY and CDR2 SVGAGI. Trimming removed 5 bases at V and 7 bases at J, with 17 bases between. The CDR3 bases are TGTGCCAGCAGTCCGGGACGGCGGGGGCTTGGCTACACCTTC. Its translation: CASSPGRRGLGYTF.

The chain combines TRBV11-2 with TRBJ1-2; no clear D. V was trimmed by 2 bases and J by 6 bases, leaving 19 bases between them. The CDR3 contains 16 residues. CDR1 SGHAT and CDR2 FQNNGV come from the germline V gene. The DNA of the CDR3 is TGTGCCAGCAGCTTATTGGAGGGCAGCTGGCTCAATGGCTACACCTTC. It codes for CASSLLEGSWLNGYTF.

The chain is built from TRBV10-3 and TRBJ1-2, with a weak D call TRBD1 (6 bases). The CDR3 totals 14 residues. Germline V gene sequence: CDR1 ENHRY, CDR2 SYGVKD. V lost 10 bases to trimming and J lost 8 bases, with 23 bases between them. DNA for the CDR3: TGTGCCACCCAAACATACGGGAAGGGACAAGGCTACACCTTC. This sequence encodes CATQTYGKGQGYTF.

The V and J genes are TRBV7-9 and TRBJ2-2, with 11 bases lining up with TRBD1. J was trimmed by 6 bases and V by 5 bases; bases with no gene match: 8. The CDR3 extends over 16 amino acids. Germline loops: CDR1 SEHNR, CDR2 FQNEAQ (reference sequence). The CDR3 reads CASSRSGTGGPGELFF. CDR3 bases: TGTGCCAGCAGCAGATCCGGGACAGGGGGGCCCGGGGAGCTGTTTTTT.

The CDR3 coding sequence is TGTGCCACCAGTCCCGGGACAGGTTATTACGAGCAGTACTTC. Its protein is CATSPGTGYYEQYF. This sequence joins TRBV24-1 and TRBJ2-7, with TRBD1 identical over 8 bases. In germline, CDR1 is KGHDR, CDR2 SFDVKD. The trim removed 6 bases at V and 4 bases at J, leaving 7 bases unmatched. This CDR3 comprises 14 residues.

This chain joins TRBV6-5 and TRBJ1-3; D unresolved. The CDR3 sequence is 15 residues long. The germline CDR1 and CDR2 sequences are MNHEY and SVGAGI. V was clipped by 2 bases and J by 3 bases, with 11 bases between them. The DNA for the CDR3 is TGTGCCAGCAGTTACAGTCCTCTAAGTGGAAACACCATATATTTT. Translated: CASSYSPLSGNTIYF.

V and J are TRBV29-1 and TRBJ2-2; 8 bases align to TRBD2. J was trimmed by 3 bases and V by 3 bases; bases with no gene match: 6. Germline assignment: CDR1 SQVTM and CDR2 ANQGSEA. CDR3 length: 15 amino acids. The CDR3 region is CSVDSGRADTGELFF. The CDR3, as DNA: TGCAGCGTTGATTCCGGGAGGGCCGACACCGGGGAGCTGTTTTTT.

The chain is built from TRBV29-1 and TRBJ2-5; D not resolved. CDR3 length: 12 residues. Per the germline V gene, CDR1 is SQVTM and CDR2 is ANQGSEA. V lost 5 bases, J lost 5 bases, and 12 bases lay in between. The CDR3 protein is CSVKESSETQYF. The CDR3 nucleotides read TGCAGCGTTAAGGAGTCATCGGAGACCCAGTACTTC. The complete variable domain, with remaining parts taken from reference TRBV29-1 and TRBJ2-5, reads SAVISQKPSRDICQRGTSLTIQCQVDSQVTMMFWYRQQPGQSLTLIATANQGSEATYESGFVIDKFPISRPNLTFSTLTVSNMSPEDSSIYLCSVKESSETQYFGPGTRLLVL.

The chain has TRBV5-8 and TRBJ1-5, with TRBD1 as a possible D gene (6 bases). The CDR3 length is 18 residues. In germline, CDR1 is SGHTS, CDR2 YDEGEE. Trimming took 4 bases from V and 6 from J, leaving 26 bases between them. CDR3 protein: CASSPLEVGGQTSQPQHF. The CDR3 DNA reads as TGTGCCAGCAGCCCCCTGGAGGTTGGTGGACAGACCAGTCAGCCCCAGCATTTT.

CDR3 coding DNA: TGTGCCAGCTCACCCCGGGTGGGGCTGGCTGGCTACACCTTC. Translation gives CASSPRVGLAGYTF. This chain joins TRBV18 and TRBJ1-2, with D possibly matching TRBD1 (5 bases). The length of the CDR3 is 14 residues. Germline CDR1 reads KGHSH; CDR2 reads LQKENI. Trimming cost V 3 bases and J 7 bases, with 15 bases left between them.

This chain connects TRBV9 to TRBJ2-3, with 13 positions matching TRBD2. Trimming at V came to 4 bases and at J to 6 bases, leaving 17 bases not matched to a gene. The germline CDR1 and CDR2 sequences are SGDLS and YYNGEE. The CDR3 contains 19 residues. For the CDR3, the DNA is TGTGCCAGCAGCCCAGAACATAAAGGACTAGCGGGAGCAGGTGATACGCAGTATTTT. This gives the protein CASSPEHKGLAGAGDTQYF. The variable domain in full, with the rest retrieved from reference TRBV9 and TRBJ2-3, is DSGVTQTPKHLITATGQRVTLRCSPRSGDLSVYWYQQSLDQGLQFLIQYYNGEERAKGNILERFSAQQFPDLHSELNLSSLELGDSALYFCASSPEHKGLAGAGDTQYFGPGTRLTVL.